The text below deals with one TCR beta chain. The V gene's germline CDR1 is MNHEY and CDR2 SVGAGI. V lost 3 bases to trimming and J lost 4 bases, with 13 bases between them. The CDR3 runs to 15 residues. The record originates from a study of blood T cell repertoires in COVID-19. Study-wide background: Nucleic acid was either cDNA or gDNA, and it came from T cells, B-cell-depleted T cells, or PBMCs.

Two negative PCRs, clearance, or symptom resolution had been documented for recovered Cohort 3 donors. TCRdb's table, derived via immunoSEQ multiplex PCR, lists solely in-frame clones and lacks some. The data show some 310,000 clones, over 85% seen once. This sequence joins TRBV6-5 and TRBJ2-1; D possibly corresponds to TRBD1 (5 bases). Sample: PBMCs or T cells enriched from blood (not recorded which). This sequence originates from a woman in her thirties who had recovered from COVID-19. CDR3 coding DNA: TGTGCCAGCAGTTATACGACCAGGGTTTACAATGAGCAGTTCTTC. The encoded protein is CASSYTTRVYNEQFF.